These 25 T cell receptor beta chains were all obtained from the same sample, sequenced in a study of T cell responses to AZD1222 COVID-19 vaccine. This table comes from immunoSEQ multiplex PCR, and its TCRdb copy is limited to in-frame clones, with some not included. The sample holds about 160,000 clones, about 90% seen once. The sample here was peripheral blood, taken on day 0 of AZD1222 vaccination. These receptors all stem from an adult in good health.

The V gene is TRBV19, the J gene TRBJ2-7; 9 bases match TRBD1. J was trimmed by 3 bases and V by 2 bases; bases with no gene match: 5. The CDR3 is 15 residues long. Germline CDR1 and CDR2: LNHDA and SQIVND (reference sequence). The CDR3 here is CASSIRGQGDYEQYF. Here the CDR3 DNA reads TGTGCCAGTAGTATACGGGGACAGGGAGACTACGAGCAGTACTTC.

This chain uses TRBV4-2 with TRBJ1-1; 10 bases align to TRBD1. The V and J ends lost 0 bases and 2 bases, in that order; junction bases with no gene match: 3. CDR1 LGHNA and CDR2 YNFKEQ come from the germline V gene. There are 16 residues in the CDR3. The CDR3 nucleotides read TGTGCCAGCAGCCAAGAGACGACAGGGGGCAACACTGAAGCTTTCTTT. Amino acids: CASSQETTGGNTEAFF.

CDR3 DNA sequence: TGTGCCAGTACCGGGACGGAAGGGGCGGGTGGCTACACCTTC. Residues: CASTGTEGAGGYTF. The genes are TRBV28 and TRBJ1-2; TRBD1 is a possible D gene (5 bases). V was trimmed by 9 bases and J by 7 bases, leaving 21 bases between them. This CDR3 spans 14 amino acids. The germline V gene encodes CDR1 MDHEN and CDR2 SYDVKM.

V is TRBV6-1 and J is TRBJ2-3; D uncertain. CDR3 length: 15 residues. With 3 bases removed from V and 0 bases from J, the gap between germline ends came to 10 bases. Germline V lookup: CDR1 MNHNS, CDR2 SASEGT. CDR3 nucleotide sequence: TGTGCCAGCAGTGAGATGAGGCGGAGCACAGATACGCAGTATTTT. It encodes CASSEMRRSTDTQYF.

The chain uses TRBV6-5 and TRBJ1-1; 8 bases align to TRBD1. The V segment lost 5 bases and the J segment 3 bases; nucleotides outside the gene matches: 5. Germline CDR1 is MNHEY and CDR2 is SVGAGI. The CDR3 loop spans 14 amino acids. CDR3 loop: CASSKDRADTEAFF. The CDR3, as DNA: TGTGCCAGCAGTAAGGACAGGGCGGACACTGAAGCTTTCTTT.

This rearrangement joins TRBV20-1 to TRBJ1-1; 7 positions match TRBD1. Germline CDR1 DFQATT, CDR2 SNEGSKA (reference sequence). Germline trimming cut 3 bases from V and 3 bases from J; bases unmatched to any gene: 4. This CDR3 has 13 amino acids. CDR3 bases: TGCAGTGCTAGTCCCAGGGGGTACACTGAAGCTTTCTTT. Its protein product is CSASPRGYTEAFF.

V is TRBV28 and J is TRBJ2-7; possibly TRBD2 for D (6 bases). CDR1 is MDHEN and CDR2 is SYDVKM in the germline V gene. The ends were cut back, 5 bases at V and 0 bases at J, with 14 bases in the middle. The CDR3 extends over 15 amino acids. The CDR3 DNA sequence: TGTGCCAGCAGTACCAACGGGGGAAACTCCTACGAGCAGTACTTC. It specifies CASSTNGGNSYEQYF.

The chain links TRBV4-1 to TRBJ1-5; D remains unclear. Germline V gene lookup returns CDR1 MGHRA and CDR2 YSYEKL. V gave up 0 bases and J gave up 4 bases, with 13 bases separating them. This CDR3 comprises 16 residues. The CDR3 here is CASSQELGSVNQPQHF. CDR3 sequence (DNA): TGCGCCAGCAGCCAAGAATTGGGTTCTGTAAATCAGCCCCAGCATTTT.

The chain's CDR3 is CASRGTGTFLYEQYF. The CDR3, as DNA: TGTGCCAGTCGCGGCACCGGGACGTTCCTCTACGAGCAGTACTTC. The rearrangement uses TRBV19 and TRBJ2-7, with D perhaps assigned TRBD1 or TRBD2 (5 bases each). Germline loops: CDR1 LNHDA, CDR2 SQIVND (reference sequence). There are 15 residues in the CDR3. V lost 8 bases, J lost 3 bases, and 20 bases lay in between.

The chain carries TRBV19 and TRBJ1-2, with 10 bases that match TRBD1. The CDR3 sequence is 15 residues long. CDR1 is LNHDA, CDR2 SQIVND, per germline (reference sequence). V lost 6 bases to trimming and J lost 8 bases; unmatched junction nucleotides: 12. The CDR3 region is CASSPWGQGKGGYTF. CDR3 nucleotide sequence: TGTGCCAGTAGCCCTTGGGGACAGGGGAAGGGAGGCTACACCTTC.

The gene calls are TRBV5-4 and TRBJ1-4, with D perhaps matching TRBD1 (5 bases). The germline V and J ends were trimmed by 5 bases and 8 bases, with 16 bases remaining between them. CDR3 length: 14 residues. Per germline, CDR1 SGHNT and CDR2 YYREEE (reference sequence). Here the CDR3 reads CASSSQGRQEKLFF. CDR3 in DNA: TGTGCCAGCAGTTCGCAGGGTAGACAGGAAAAACTGTTTTTT.

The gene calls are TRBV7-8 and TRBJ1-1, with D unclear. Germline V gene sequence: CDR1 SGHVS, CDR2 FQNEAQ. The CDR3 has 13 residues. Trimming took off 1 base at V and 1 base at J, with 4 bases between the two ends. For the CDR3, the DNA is TGTGCCAGCAGCTTAGGGAAGAACACTGAAGCTTTCTTT. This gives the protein CASSLGKNTEAFF. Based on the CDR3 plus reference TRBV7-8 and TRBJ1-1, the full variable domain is GAGVSQSPRYKVAKRGQDVALRCDPISGHVSLFWYQQALGQGPEFLTYFQNEAQLDKSGLPSDRFFAERPEGSVSTLKIQRTQQEDSAVYLCASSLGKNTEAFFGQGTRLTVV.

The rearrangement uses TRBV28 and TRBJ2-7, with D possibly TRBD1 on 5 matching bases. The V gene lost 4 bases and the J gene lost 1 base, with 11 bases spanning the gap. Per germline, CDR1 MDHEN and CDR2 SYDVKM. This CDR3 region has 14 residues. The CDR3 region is CASSSRQRSYEQYF. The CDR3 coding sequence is TGTGCCAGCAGTTCACGACAGAGATCCTACGAGCAGTACTTC.

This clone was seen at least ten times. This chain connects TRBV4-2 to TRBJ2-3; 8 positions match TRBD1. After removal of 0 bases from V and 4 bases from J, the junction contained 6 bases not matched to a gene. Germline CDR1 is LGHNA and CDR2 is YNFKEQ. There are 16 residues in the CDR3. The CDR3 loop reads CASSQEAGRGPDTQYF. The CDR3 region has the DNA TGTGCCAGCAGCCAAGAGGCAGGCAGGGGGCCAGATACGCAGTATTTT.

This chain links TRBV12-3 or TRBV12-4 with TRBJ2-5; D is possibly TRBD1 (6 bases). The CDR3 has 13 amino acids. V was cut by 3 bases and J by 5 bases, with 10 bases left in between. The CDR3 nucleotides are TGTGCCAGCAGTTTTTGGGGGCAGGAGACCCAGTACTTC. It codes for CASSFWGQETQYF.

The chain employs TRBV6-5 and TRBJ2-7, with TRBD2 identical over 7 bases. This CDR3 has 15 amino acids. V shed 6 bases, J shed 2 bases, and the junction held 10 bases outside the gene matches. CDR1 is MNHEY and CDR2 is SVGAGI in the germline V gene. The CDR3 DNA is TGTGCCAGCAGCCACTCTCGGGAGGAGGCCTACGAGCAGTACTTC. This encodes CASSHSREEAYEQYF.

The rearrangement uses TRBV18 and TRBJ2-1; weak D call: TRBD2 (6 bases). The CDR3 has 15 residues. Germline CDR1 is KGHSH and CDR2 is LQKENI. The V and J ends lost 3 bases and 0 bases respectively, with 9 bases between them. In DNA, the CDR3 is TGTGCCAGCTCACCCCAGACTAGCTCCTACAATGAGCAGTTCTTC. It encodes CASSPQTSSYNEQFF.

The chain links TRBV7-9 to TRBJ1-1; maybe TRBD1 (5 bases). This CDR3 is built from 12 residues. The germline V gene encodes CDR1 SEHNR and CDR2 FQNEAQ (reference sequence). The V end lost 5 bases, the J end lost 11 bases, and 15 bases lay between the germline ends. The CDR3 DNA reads TGTGCCAGCAGCCTAGGACCAGGGTGGGCTTTCTTT. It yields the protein CASSLGPGWAFF.

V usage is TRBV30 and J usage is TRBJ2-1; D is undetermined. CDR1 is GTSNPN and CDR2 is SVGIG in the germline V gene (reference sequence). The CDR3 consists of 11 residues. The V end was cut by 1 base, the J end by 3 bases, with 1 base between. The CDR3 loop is CAWSDYNEQFF. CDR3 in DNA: TGTGCCTGGAGTGACTACAATGAGCAGTTCTTC.

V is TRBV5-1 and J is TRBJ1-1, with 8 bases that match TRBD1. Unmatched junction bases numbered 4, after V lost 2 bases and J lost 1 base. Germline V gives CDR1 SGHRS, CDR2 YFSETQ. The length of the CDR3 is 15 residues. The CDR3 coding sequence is TGCGCCAGCAGCTTCAGGGGACAGGCGAACACTGAAGCTTTCTTT. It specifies CASSFRGQANTEAFF.

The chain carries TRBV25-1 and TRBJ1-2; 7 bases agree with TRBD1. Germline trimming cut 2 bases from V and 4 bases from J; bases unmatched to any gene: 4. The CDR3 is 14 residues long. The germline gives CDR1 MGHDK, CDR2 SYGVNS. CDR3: CASSEVGQVYGYTF. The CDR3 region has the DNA TGTGCCAGCAGTGAAGTTGGACAGGTCTATGGCTACACCTTC.

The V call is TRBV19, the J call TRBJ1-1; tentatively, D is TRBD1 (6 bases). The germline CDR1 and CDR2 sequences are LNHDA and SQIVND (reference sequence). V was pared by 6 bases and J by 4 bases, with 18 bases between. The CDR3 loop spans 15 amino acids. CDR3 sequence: CASSLLVGGSTEAFF. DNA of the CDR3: TGTGCCAGTAGCCTTCTTGTAGGGGGGTCCACTGAAGCTTTCTTT.

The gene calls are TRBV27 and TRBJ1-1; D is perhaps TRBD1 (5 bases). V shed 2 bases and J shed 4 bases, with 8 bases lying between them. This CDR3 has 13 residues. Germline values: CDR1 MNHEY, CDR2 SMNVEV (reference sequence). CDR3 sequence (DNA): TGTGCCAGCAGTTTAGGGGGAGGCACTGAAGCTTTCTTT. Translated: CASSLGGGTEAFF.

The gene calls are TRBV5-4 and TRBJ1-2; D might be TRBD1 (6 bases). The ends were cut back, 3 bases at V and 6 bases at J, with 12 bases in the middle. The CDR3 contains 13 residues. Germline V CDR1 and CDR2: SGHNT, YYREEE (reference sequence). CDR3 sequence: CASSSRGQDGYTF. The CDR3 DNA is TGTGCCAGCAGCTCCAGGGGTCAAGATGGCTACACCTTC.

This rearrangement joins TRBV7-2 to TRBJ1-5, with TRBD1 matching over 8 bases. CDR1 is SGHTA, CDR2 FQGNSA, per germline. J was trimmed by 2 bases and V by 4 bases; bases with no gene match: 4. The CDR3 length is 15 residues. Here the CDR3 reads CASSWTGTGNQPQHF. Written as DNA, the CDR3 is TGTGCCAGCAGCTGGACAGGGACGGGCAATCAGCCCCAGCATTTT.